What follows are 2 T cell receptor beta chains derived from one specimen sequenced in a study of a mutant IDH1 vaccine in newly diagnosed glioma. For these receptors, no antigen is known. Data came from immunoSEQ multiplex PCR; TCRdb stores just in-frame clones and leaves some out. The sample lists tens of thousands of clones; around 74% were seen once. Time point described: week 35, safety follow-up. One vaccine dose held 300 ug of mutant IDH1 20-mer peptide and came with topical imiquimod. This sample comprised PBMCs, obtained from a glioma patient whose treatment included an IDH1 peptide vaccine. The source is a man aged 50 to 59 with glioma.

The chain joins TRBV19 to TRBJ1-2; D perhaps matches TRBD1 (6 bases). V was clipped by 11 bases and J by 4 bases, with 20 bases between them. The CDR3 has 14 amino acids. CDR1 LNHDA and CDR2 SQIVND come from the germline V gene (reference sequence). The CDR3 nucleotides read TGTGCCTCGACTCCTAGGGGGGGGAGCTATGGCTACACCTTC. Translating it yields CASTPRGGSYGYTF.

The chain links TRBV12-5 to TRBJ2-5, with D possibly being TRBD2 (6 bases). The germline V gene encodes CDR1 LGHNT and CDR2 FRNRAP. The CDR3 extends over 11 amino acids. The V end was cut by 9 bases, the J end by 9 bases, with 14 bases between. CDR3 sequence (DNA): TGTGCTAGCGGGACTCCTAAGGCCCAGTACTTC. Translating gives CASGTPKAQYF.